This T cell receptor beta chain was identified in a study of T cell responses to AZD1222 COVID-19 vaccine. Broader study findings: Clonal diversity may have been underestimated in mostly white British donors. Repertoire sampling happened only post peak T cell response. Recipients of AZD1222 seropositive at baseline numbered only 6 or 7. Spike-specific TCR breadth rose after two AZD1222 doses, and depth rose as well.

Trimming pared 3 bases from V and 4 bases from J, leaving 9 bases between. The germline gives CDR1 KGHSH, CDR2 LQKENI. This CDR3 is 13 amino acids long. About this clone itself: The target antigen is unknown.

Assay: immunoSEQ multiplex PCR; the TCRdb copy retains only in-frame clones and omits some. In the table there are some 97,000 clones, about 86% of which are singletons. This clonotype was obtained from an adult in good health. The V and J genes are TRBV18 and TRBJ2-5, with D possibly being TRBD2 (5 bases). The specimen was peripheral blood, collected on day 0 of AZD1222 vaccination. This CDR3 reads CASSPGLIETQYF. The CDR3 region has the DNA TGTGCCAGCTCACCTGGACTGATAGAGACCCAGTACTTC.